Below are 18 T cell receptor beta chains sequenced from a single sample in a study of tumor-infiltrating lymphocytes in primary liver carcinoma. Production of TCR beta cDNA used around 460 ng total RNA together with a constant-region primer. Three rounds of nested multiplex PCR with slightly modified ARM-PCR produced TCR beta libraries. Investigators reported that the first two PCR rounds, at around 10 cycles each, used TRBV1-TRBV30 forward primers with a C-beta reverse primer. Via MiXCR, TCRdb re-called the multiplex PCR reads, giving one row per CDR3 protein. Among fewer than 350,000 distinct CDR3 sequences listed, around three fifths were seen once. The blood RNA (from unsorted whole blood) was obtained, and germline DNA was also extracted. Sample: peripheral blood. These receptors all come from a man aged 35-49 years with primary liver carcinoma and hepatitis B virus infection.

This clonotype occurred many times. The CDR3 nucleotides are TGTGCCAGCAGCGACTTAACAGATACGCAGTATTTT. Translation gives CASSDLTDTQYF. The rearrangement links TRBV6-5 to TRBJ2-3; D not certain. V lost 6 bases and J lost 3, with 7 bases in between. The CDR3 runs to 12 residues. Germline V gives CDR1 MNHEY, CDR2 SVGAGI.

The chain joins TRBV11-2 to TRBJ2-5; D remains ambiguous. CDR3 length: 13 amino acids. Per the germline V gene, CDR1 is SGHAT and CDR2 is FQNNGV. Trimming removed 5 bases at V and 4 bases at J, with 11 bases between. The chain's CDR3 is CASSRSSSETQYF. The CDR3 DNA reads as TGTGCCAGCAGCCGGTCGTCGTCAGAGACCCAGTACTTC. Filled out from reference TRBV11-2 and TRBJ2-5, the complete variable domain reads EAGVAQSPRYKIIEKRQSVAFWCNPISGHATLYWYQQILGQGPKLLIQFQNNGVVDDSQLPKDRFSAERLKGVDSTLKIQPAKLEDSAVYLCASSRSSSETQYFGPGTRLLVL.

This clonotype came up a few times. The genes are TRBV7-9 and TRBJ2-5, with 9 bases matching TRBD1. The CDR3 covers 12 residues. Germline trimming cut 8 bases from V and 5 bases from J; bases unmatched to any gene: 3. Germline lookup yields CDR1 SEHNR and CDR2 FQNEAQ (reference sequence). Here the CDR3 DNA reads TGTGCCAGCGTGGACAGGGGCGAGACCCAGTACTTC. It encodes CASVDRGETQYF.

As regards this clonotype: This sequence may be a read error, since a much larger clone differs from it by one base. The gene calls are TRBV12-3 or TRBV12-4 and TRBJ2-5; TRBD2 matches at 16 bases. The CDR3 covers 17 residues. DNA for the CDR3: TGTGCCAACAGTGCGGGACTAGCGGGAGGGACGTTTAAGACCCAGTACTTC. As protein: CANSAGLAGGTFKTQYF.

Comments on this clonotype: A much larger clone differs by one base, so this may be a read error. The chain links TRBV12-5 to TRBJ2-1; a weak D match, TRBD2 (6 bases). Germline V gives CDR1 LGHNT, CDR2 FRNRAP. This CDR3 is built from 14 residues. The CDR3 loop is CANGLFPGEDEQFF. The CDR3 DNA follows: TGTGCTAATGGTTTGTTCCCGGGGGAAGATGAGCAGTTCTTC.

This rearrangement joins TRBV30 to TRBJ1-1; a possible D gene is TRBD1 (5 bases). Trimming shortened V by 4 bases and J by 3 bases, and 12 bases separated the two germline ends. The CDR3 is 13 amino acids. The germline V gene has CDR1 GTSNPN and CDR2 SVGIG (reference sequence). The CDR3 region has the DNA TGTGCCTGGATGTGGGGGTGGGACACTGAAGCTTTCTTT. Encoded protein: CAWMWGWDTEAFF. Combining the CDR3 with reference TRBV30 and TRBJ1-1 gives the whole variable domain SQTIHQWPATLVQPVGSPLSLECTVEGTSNPNLYWYRQAAGRGLQLLFYSVGIGQISSEVPQNLSASRPQDRQFILSSKKLLLSDSGFYLCAWMWGWDTEAFFGQGTRLTVV.

In regard to this clonotype: A read error is possible here, since a much larger clone lies one base away. The chain links TRBV12-3 or TRBV12-4 to TRBJ2-7; 7 bases agree with TRBD2. The CDR3 runs 17 residues. DNA for the CDR3: TGTGCCAGCAGTTTACGGCTAGCGGAGACCCACTCCTACGTGCAGTACTTC. Amino acids: CASSLRLAETHSYVQYF.

A note on this clonotype: The junction and the germline gene differ at one end; a read error may be behind it. The chain couples TRBV11-1 to TRBJ2-7; possibly TRBD2 for D (7 bases). Germline V gives CDR1 SGHAT, CDR2 FQDESV (reference sequence). The CDR3 is 16 residues long. The CDR3 DNA is TGTACCAGCAGCCCTAAGACAGGCGGGAGCTCCTACGAGCAGTACTTC. Translating it yields CTSSPKTGGSSYEQYF. The variable domain in full, with the rest retrieved from reference TRBV11-1 and TRBJ2-7, is EAEVAQSPRYKITEKSQAVAFWCDPISGHATLYWYRQILGQGPELLVQFQDESVVDDSQLPKDRFSAERLKGVDSTLKIQPAELGDSAMYLCTSSPKTGGSSYEQYFGPGTRLTVT.

This clonotype was counted many times. The V call is TRBV11-2, the J call TRBJ2-1; TRBD2 is a possible D gene (6 bases). The V gene lost 3 bases and the J gene lost 0 bases, with 6 bases spanning the gap. The CDR3 has 14 residues. The germline gives CDR1 SGHAT, CDR2 FQNNGV. The CDR3 DNA reads TGTGCCAGCAGCTTCGGGGGCTCCTACAATGAGCAGTTCTTC. Translated: CASSFGGSYNEQFF.

The chain recombines TRBV5-4 with TRBJ2-7, with 7 bases fitting TRBD2. Losses at the gene ends were 5 bases for V and 0 bases for J; bases not matched to a gene: 11. CDR1 and CDR2 (germline): SGHNT, YYREEE (reference sequence). The CDR3 loop spans 16 amino acids. The CDR3 sequence: CASSHLLARSSYEQYF. The CDR3 coding sequence is TGTGCCAGCAGTCATCTACTAGCGAGAAGCTCCTACGAGCAGTACTTC.

At least ten counts were recorded for this clonotype. The V call is TRBV10-3, the J call TRBJ2-3, with 7 nucleotides matching TRBD1. Germline V gene sequence: CDR1 ENHRY, CDR2 SYGVKD. The CDR3 loop spans 12 amino acids. V shed 10 bases and J 0 bases; nucleotides not matched to a gene: 1. The CDR3 nucleotides are TGTGCCACAGGGGGTAGCACAGATACGCAGTATTTT. It is translated as CATGGSTDTQYF.

This clonotype occurred once. The chain has TRBV6-5 and TRBJ2-5, with D hard to call. In germline, CDR1 is MNHEY, CDR2 SVGAGI. This CDR3 has 13 residues. CDR3 protein: CVGSRWAEETQYF. The CDR3 coding sequence is TGTGTCGGCAGCCGCTGGGCAGAAGAGACCCAGTACTTC.

Note on this clonotype: The junction and the germline gene differ at one end; a read error may be behind it. V and J are TRBV29-1 and TRBJ2-4, with D possibly TRBD2 on 5 matching bases. CDR1 is SQVTM and CDR2 is ANQGSEA in the germline V gene. The CDR3 totals 16 residues. For the CDR3, the DNA is TGCAGCGTTGAAACGAGCGGTGAAGGAGCTAAAAACATTCGGTACTTC. Protein product: CSVETSGEGAKNIRYF.

The V and J genes are TRBV29-1 and TRBJ1-3; D call uncertain. V lost 6 bases and J lost 0, with 12 bases in between. This CDR3 has 14 amino acids. Germline V lookup: CDR1 SQVTM, CDR2 ANQGSEA. The DNA for the CDR3 is TGCAGCGTGCCCAGGAGCTTCTCTGGAAACACCATATATTTT. Protein: CSVPRSFSGNTIYF.

Regarding this clonotype: One end of the junction fails to match germline, which may point to a read error. The chain recombines TRBV6-2 or TRBV6-3 with TRBJ2-1, with D maybe TRBD2 (6 bases). This CDR3 is built from 15 residues. Germline CDR1 MNHEY, CDR2 SVGEGT. For the CDR3, the DNA is TGTGCCAGCAGTCCTTTCTTGCGGGGCTATAATGGGCAGTTCTTC. This gives the protein CASSPFLRGYNGQFF.

V gene TRBV5-4 combines with J gene TRBJ2-5; 8 positions match TRBD1. The germline CDR1 and CDR2 sequences are SGHNT and YYREEE (reference sequence). Trimming took 4 bases from V and 5 from J; bases not matched to a gene: 10. The CDR3 consists of 15 residues. The CDR3 sequence is CASSRNGQGRETQYF. CDR3 bases: TGTGCCAGCAGCCGAAACGGACAGGGAAGGGAGACCCAGTACTTC.

Worth noting for this clonotype: Given a much more abundant clone one base away, this may be a read error. The gene calls are TRBV29-1 and TRBJ2-7; perhaps TRBD2 as D (5 bases). This CDR3 spans 15 amino acids. Germline-derived CDR1 and CDR2 are SQVTM and ANQGSEA. Trimming removed 4 bases from V and 7 bases from J, with 23 bases in between. CDR3 region: CSVGGPSGLPVEQYF. For the CDR3, the DNA is TGCAGCGTTGGCGGGCCCAGCGGATTGCCGGTTGAGCAGTACTTC.

This clonotype showed up just a few times. This sequence joins TRBV5-1 and TRBJ2-1, with 9 bases lining up with TRBD2. Germline V gene lookup returns CDR1 SGHRS and CDR2 YFSETQ. V lost 4 bases, J lost 7 bases, and 6 bases stayed unmatched. The CDR3 is 14 residues long. The CDR3 DNA follows: TGCGCCAGCAGCGACCCAGCGGGGGGTAATGAGCAGTTCTTC. This encodes CASSDPAGGNEQFF.